A selection of T cell receptor beta chains follows, all from one sample in a study of OX40 agonist ivuxolimab in advanced cancers. Profiled with immunoSEQ multiplex PCR; TCRdb holds only in-frame clones, not every one. The table records about 82,000 clones, around four fifths of them present only once. Sample: CD4+ or CD8+ T cells sorted from blood, taken in a trial of the OX40 agonist ivuxolimab. These receptors all come from an adult with an advanced solid tumor such as melanoma, head and neck, liver or kidney cancer. Both conserved end residues are part of each CDR3. A D gene is named only where the DNA matches it firmly. Rows give clone size only sometimes, using once, few, many, or a class for an expanded clone.

NA,13,TRBJ1-1,once,TRBV5-5,CASSIQANTEAFF,TGTGCCAGCAGCATTCAAGCGAACACTGAAGCTTTCTTT
TRBD1,13,TRBJ1-1,NA,TRBV7-3,CASSAQGDTEAFF,TGTGCCAGCAGCGCGCAGGGGGACACTGAAGCTTTCTTT
TRBD1,16,TRBJ1-5,few,TRBV4-1,CASSQDRAGGWQPQHF,TGCGCCAGCAGCCAAGATAGGGCAGGGGGCTGGCAGCCCCAGCATTTT
NA,14,TRBJ1-5,NA,TRBV7-2,CASSFQGGGSPQHF,TGTGCCAGCAGCTTTCAGGGTGGAGGTAGCCCCCAGCATTTT
TRBD1,17,TRBJ2-2,NA,TRBV14,CASSHPGQGGYTGELFF,TGTGCCAGCAGCCACCCGGGACAGGGGGGATACACCGGGGAGCTGTTTTTT
NA,15,TRBJ1-1,few,TRBV6-5,CASSSGLLDNTEAFF,TGTGCCAGCAGTTCGGGACTCCTCGATAACACTGAAGCTTTCTTT
TRBD1,16,TRBJ1-5,once,TRBV10-3,CAISESDREGNQPQHF,TGTGCCATCAGTGAGTCGGACAGGGAGGGCAATCAGCCCCAGCATTTT
NA,14,TRBJ1-6,few,TRBV7-3,CASSLGPQDSPLHF,TGTGCCAGCAGCTTAGGGCCACAGGATTCACCCCTCCACTTT
NA,12,TRBJ1-6,NA,TRBV11-1,CASSLPRSPLHF,TGTGCCAGCAGCCTACCCCGTTCACCCCTCCACTTT
TRBD2,16,TRBJ2-1,NA,TRBV4-1,CASSQGGLATYNEQFF,TGCGCCAGCAGCCAAGGCGGACTAGCCACCTACAATGAGCAGTTCTTC
TRBD2,14,TRBJ2-3,few,TRBV30,CAWSRERGRGTQYF,TGTGCCTGGAGTAGGGAGCGGGGGCGCGGTACGCAGTATTTT
TRBD2,16,TRBJ2-3,NA,TRBV7-2,CASSYGRDYATDTQYF,TGTGCCAGCAGCTACGGACGGGACTACGCCACAGATACGCAGTATTTT
TRBD1,15,TRBJ1-2,NA,TRBV30,CAWSPQDRGLGGYTF,TGTGCCTGGAGTCCACAGGACAGGGGGCTAGGTGGCTACACCTTC
NA,15,TRBJ2-3,once,TRBV7-2,CASSSYQTTIDTQYF,TGTGCCAGCAGCTCCTACCAAACGACCATAGATACGCAGTATTTT
NA,13,TRBJ2-7,NA,TRBV6-7,CASSYSDAYEQYF,TGTGCCAGCAGTTATTCGGACGCCTACGAGCAGTACTTC
NA,12,TRBJ1-2,NA,TRBV5-6,CASSLIGLRGTF,TGTGCCAGCAGCTTGATCGGACTCCGGGGCACCTTC
NA,15,TRBJ2-1,NA,TRBV2,CASRQGSSSYNEQFF,TGTGCCAGCAGGCAGGGGTCGAGCTCCTACAATGAGCAGTTCTTC
TRBD1,15,TRBJ1-2,NA,TRBV6-1,CASSEMTGVNYGYTF,TGTGCCAGCAGTGAAATGACAGGGGTTAACTATGGCTACACCTTC
NA,14,TRBJ1-2,NA,TRBV7-2,CASSLALEEYGYTF,TGTGCCAGCAGCTTAGCGCTGGAAGAATATGGCTACACCTTC
NA,14,TRBJ1-1,few,TRBV10-3,CAISESREGTEAFF,TGTGCCATCAGTGAGTCGAGGGAGGGCACTGAAGCTTTCTTT